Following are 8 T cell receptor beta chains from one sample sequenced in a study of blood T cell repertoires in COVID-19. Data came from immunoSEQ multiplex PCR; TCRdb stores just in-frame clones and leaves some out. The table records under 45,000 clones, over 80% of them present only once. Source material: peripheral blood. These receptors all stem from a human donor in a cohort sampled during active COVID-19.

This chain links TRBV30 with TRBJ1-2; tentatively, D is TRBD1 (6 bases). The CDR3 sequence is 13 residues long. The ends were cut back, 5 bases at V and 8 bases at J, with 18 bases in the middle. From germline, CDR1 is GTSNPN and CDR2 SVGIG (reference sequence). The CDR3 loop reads CAWGHRVGLGYTF. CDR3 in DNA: TGTGCCTGGGGGCACAGGGTCGGTTTAGGCTACACCTTC.

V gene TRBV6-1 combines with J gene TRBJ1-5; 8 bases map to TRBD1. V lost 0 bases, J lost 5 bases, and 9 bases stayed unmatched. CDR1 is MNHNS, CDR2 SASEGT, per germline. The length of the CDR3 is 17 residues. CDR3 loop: CASSEAPGQAPDQPQHF. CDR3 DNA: TGTGCCAGCAGTGAAGCGCCGGGACAGGCACCGGATCAGCCCCAGCATTTT.

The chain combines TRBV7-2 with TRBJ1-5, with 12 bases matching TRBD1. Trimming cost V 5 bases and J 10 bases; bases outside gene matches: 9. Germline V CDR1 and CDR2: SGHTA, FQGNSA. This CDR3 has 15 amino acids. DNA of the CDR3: TGTGCCAGCAGCCCGGGACAGGGGGCGAGCGGTCCCCAGCATTTT. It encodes CASSPGQGASGPQHF. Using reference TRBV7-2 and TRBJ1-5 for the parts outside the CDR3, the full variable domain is GAGVSQSPSNKVTEKGKDVELRCDPISGHTALYWYRQSLGQGLEFLIYFQGNSAPDKSGLPSDRFSAERTGGSVSTLTIQRTQQEDSAVYLCASSPGQGASGPQHFGDGTRLSIL.

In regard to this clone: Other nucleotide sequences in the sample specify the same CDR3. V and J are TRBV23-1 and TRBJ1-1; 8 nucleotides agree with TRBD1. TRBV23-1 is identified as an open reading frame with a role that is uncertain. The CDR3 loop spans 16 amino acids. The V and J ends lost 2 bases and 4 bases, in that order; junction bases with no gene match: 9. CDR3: CASSQDWDRKATEAFF. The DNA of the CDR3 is TGCGCCAGCAGTCAAGATTGGGACAGGAAGGCCACTGAAGCTTTCTTT.

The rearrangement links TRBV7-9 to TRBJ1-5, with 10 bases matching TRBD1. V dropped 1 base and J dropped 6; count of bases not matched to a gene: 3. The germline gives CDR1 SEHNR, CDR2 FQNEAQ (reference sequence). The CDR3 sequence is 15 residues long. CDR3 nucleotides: TGTGCCAGCAGCTTAGGACAGGGGGCGGTTCAGCCCCAGCATTTT. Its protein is CASSLGQGAVQPQHF.

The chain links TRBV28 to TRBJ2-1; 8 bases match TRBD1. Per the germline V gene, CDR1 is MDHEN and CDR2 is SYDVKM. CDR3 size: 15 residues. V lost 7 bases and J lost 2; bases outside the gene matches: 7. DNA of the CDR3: TGTGCCAGCAACCTCCCGGGACAGGCCTACAATGAGCAGTTCTTC. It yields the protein CASNLPGQAYNEQFF.

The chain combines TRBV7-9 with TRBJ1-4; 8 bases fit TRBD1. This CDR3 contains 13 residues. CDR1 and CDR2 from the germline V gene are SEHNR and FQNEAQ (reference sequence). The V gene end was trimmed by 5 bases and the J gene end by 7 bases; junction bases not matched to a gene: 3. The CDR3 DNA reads TGTGCCAGCAGCGCCAGGGGGCGTGAAAAACTGTTTTTT. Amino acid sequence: CASSARGREKLFF.

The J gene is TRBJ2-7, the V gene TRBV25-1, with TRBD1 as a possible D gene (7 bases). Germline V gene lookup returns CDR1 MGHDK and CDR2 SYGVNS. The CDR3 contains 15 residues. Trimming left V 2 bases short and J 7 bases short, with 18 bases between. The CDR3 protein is CASSERAQGGLEQYF. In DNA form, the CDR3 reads TGTGCCAGCAGTGAACGGGCCCAGGGGGGTCTTGAGCAGTACTTC.